The sequence of this TCR beta chain was determined in a study of blood T cell repertoires in COVID-19. Study in general: COVID-19 samples from acute and convalescent phases originated in the United States, Italy and Spain. PBMCs, B-cell-depleted T cells, or T cells were the source of the cDNA or gDNA that made up the material.

Germline CDR1 LNHDA, CDR2 SQIVND (reference sequence). This CDR3 region has 12 residues. V lost 10 bases, J lost 8 bases, and 17 bases lay in between. In the original workflow: Estimation of nucleated cell counts relied on the amplification of reference gene primers. Profiling relied on immunoSEQ multiplex PCR, and the TCRdb table lists in-frame clones only, not all of them. The V and J calls and clone size are taken from that table; D and trimming were inferred from the DNA. The profile shows 95,000 to 120,000 clones, roughly 90% of them singletons. Sequenced sample: peripheral blood. The chain has TRBV19 and TRBJ1-1, with TRBD1 as a possible D gene (6 bases). This receptor was taken from a woman aged 65 to 85 who had recovered from COVID-19. CDR3 loop: CATTIPGQEAFF. DNA of the CDR3: TGTGCCACAACGATTCCGGGACAAGAAGCTTTCTTT.